This TCR beta chain was sequenced for a study of cytomegalovirus exposure and HLA in healthy donors. The PCR used 60 Vbeta and 13 Jbeta primers. The data were produced by immunoSEQ multiplex PCR, yet TCRdb's version contains in-frame clones alone and is incomplete. The sample consists of about 92,000 clones, about 83% of them appearing once. About this clone: What it binds is unknown.

Germline V gene lookup returns CDR1 MDHEN and CDR2 SYDVKM. The germline V and J ends were trimmed by 5 bases and 7 bases, with 9 bases remaining between them. The CDR3 is made up of 12 amino acids. The study's findings and limits: In an earlier analysis, productive rearrangement rates for most beta V segments clustered near 87% or 30%.

The V gene is TRBV28, the J gene TRBJ1-5, with a weak D call TRBD1 (5 bases). The receptor was isolated from a woman between 18 and 29 years old in good health and CMV-seropositive. The material sequenced was PBMCs. In DNA, the CDR3 is TGTGCCAGCAGTCCTCAGGGACAGCCCCAGCATTTT. Its protein product is CASSPQGQPQHF.